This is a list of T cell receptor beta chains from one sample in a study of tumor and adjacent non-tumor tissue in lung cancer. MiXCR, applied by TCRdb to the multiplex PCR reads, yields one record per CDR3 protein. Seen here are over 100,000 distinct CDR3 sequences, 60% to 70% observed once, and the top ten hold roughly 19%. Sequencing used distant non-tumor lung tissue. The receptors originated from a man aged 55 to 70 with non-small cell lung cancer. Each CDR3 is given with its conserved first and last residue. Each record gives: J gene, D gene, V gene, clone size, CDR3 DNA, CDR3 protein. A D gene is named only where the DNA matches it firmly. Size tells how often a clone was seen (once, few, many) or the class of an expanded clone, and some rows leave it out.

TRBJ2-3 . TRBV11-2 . TGTGTCAGCACCGCCGGGAGAGTAACTACAGATACGCAGTATTTT CVSTAGRVTTDTQYF
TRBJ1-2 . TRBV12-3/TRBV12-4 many TGTGCCAGCAGTTTACGGACGCAAGCTAACTATGGCTACACCTTC CASSLRTQANYGYTF
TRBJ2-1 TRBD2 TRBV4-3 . TGCGCCAGCAGTCAAGGAAGTAGCGGGAGGGCGAATGAGCAGTTCTTC CASSQGSSGRANEQFF
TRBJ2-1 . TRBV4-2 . TGTGCCAGCAGCCAAGCAGGCGAGAGTTGGTACAATGGGCAGTTCTTC CASSQAGESWYNGQFF
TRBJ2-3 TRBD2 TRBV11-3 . TGTGCCAGCAGCCCCTTAAGCGGGGATATGCAGTATTTT CASSPLSGDMQYF
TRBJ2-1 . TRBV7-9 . TGTGCCAGCAGCTTTTCCAAGGGGGTGAAGAATGAACAGTTCTTC CASSFSKGVKNEQFF
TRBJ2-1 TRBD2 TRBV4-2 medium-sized TGTGCCAGCAGCCAAGATTTTAAGACTAGCGGGGTGGGCAATGAGCAGTTCTTC CASSQDFKTSGVGNEQFF
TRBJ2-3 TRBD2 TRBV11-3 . TGTGCCAGCAGCCAAAGGCGGGGGTCCGGGTCAGATACGCGGTATTTT CASSQRRGSGSDTRYF
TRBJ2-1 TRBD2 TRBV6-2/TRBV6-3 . TGTGCCATCAGCGGGACTAGTCTCTCCAATGAGCAGTTCTTC CAISGTSLSNEQFF
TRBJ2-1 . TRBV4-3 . TGCGCCAGCAGCCGAGGCCCCTGGGACCCGGGTAGGAACAATGAGCAGTTCTTC CASSRGPWDPGRNNEQFF
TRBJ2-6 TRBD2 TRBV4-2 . TGTGCCAGTAGCCCGCTAGCGGGAGGGTCTGGGGCCAACGTCCTGACTTTC CASSPLAGGSGANVLTF
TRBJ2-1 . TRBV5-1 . TGCGCCAGCAGCTTGCCGACATGGGGCATAAGTGAGCAGTTCTTC CASSLPTWGISEQFF
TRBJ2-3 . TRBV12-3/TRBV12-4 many TGTGCCAGCAGTTTACTCAAAGGGGCCTCCACAGATACGCAGTATTTT CASSLLKGASTDTQYF
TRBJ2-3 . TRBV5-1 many TGCGCCAGCAGCACGGCGTTCACAGATACGCAGTATTTT CASSTAFTDTQYF
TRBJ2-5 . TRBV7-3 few TGTGCCAGCAGCCGAGGGGGATTTGGGGAGACCCAGTACTTC CASSRGGFGETQYF
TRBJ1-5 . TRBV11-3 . TGTGCCAGCAGCCGGATAACCCAGGCCACAGATACGCAGCATTTT CASSRITQATDTQHF
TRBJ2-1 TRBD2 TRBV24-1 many TGTGCCACCAGTGTGGGACTAGACTACAATGAGCAGTTCTTC CATSVGLDYNEQFF
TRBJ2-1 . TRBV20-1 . TGCAGTGCTTTACTAGTGGGAGCGGACAATGAGCAGTTCTTC CSALLVGADNEQFF
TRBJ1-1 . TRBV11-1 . TGTGTCAACAGCTTATCGGCGGGCGAGACCGAAGCTTTCTTT CVNSLSAGETEAFF
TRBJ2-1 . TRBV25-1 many TGTGCCAGCAGTCTCGGCGATGAGCAGTTCTTC CASSLGDEQFF
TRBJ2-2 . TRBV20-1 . TGCAGTGCTAGACCGGGGGCATCCACCGGGGAGCTGTTCTTT CSARPGASTGELFF
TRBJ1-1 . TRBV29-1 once TGCAGCATTGAGGGGATCTTACTCACTGAAGCTTTCTTT CSIEGILLTEAFF
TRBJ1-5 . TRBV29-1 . TGCGGCGTTGGTTTCGGAACAGCTGGTCAGCCCCAGCATTTT CGVGFGTAGQPQHF
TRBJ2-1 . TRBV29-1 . TGTAGCGTTTTACTATCGGCCTACAATGAGCAGTTCTTC CSVLLSAYNEQFF
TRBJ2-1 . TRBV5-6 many TGTGCCAGCAGCTCGACAGTTTACTCCTACAATGAGCAGTTCTTC CASSSTVYSYNEQFF
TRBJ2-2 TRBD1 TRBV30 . TGTGCCTGGAACCCGACAGGGACCGGGGAGCTGTTATTT CAWNPTGTGELLF
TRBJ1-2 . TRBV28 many TGTGCCAGCAGCACTACTGACAGCCATGGCTACACCTTC CASSTTDSHGYTF
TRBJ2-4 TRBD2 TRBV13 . TGTGACCGCAGCTCACCTAGCGGGAGGGCTGGGGTCGCCAAAAACATTCAGTACTTC CDRSSPSGRAGVAKNIQYF
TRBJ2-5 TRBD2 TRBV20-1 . TGCAGTGCTCATGGACTAGTGGGGAGCCAAGAGACCCAGTACTTC CSAHGLVGSQETQYF
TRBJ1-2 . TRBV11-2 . TGTGCCAGCAGTCCCCTGGTAGGAAACTATGGCTACACCTTC CASSPLVGNYGYTF
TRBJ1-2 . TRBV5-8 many TGTGCCAGCAGCTTGGAGCCAGGGCACTATGGCTACACCTTC CASSLEPGHYGYTF
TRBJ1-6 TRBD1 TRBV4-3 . TGCGCCAGAAGCCAAGGGACAGGGGGAAATTCACCTCTCCACTTT CARSQGTGGNSPLHF
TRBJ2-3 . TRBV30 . TGTGCCTCTAGTCTCCGAGATACGCGGTATTTT CASSLRDTRYF
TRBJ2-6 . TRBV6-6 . TGCGCCAGCATTAGACCCTTTGGGGCCAACGTCCTGACTTTC CASIRPFGANVLTF
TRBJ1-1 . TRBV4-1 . TGCGCCATCAGCCAAGGAACTGAAGCTCTCTTT CAISQGTEALF
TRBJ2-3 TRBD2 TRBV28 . TGTACCAGCAGTTTAATTCTGCGGCTAGCGGCATATACGCAGTATTTT CTSSLILRLAAYTQYF
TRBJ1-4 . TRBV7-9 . TGTGCCAGCAGCCCAGAAAGAAATGAAAAACTGTTTTTT CASSPERNEKLFF
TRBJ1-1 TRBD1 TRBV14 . TGTGCCAGCAGTTTTAGACAGGGCGCTGAAGCTTTCTTT CASSFRQGAEAFF
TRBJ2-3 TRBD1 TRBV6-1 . TGTGCCAGCAGTGAAGTAGGGCAGGGGGCCCTTTTGCCCCAGTATTTT CASSEVGQGALLPQYF
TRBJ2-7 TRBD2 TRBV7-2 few TGTGCCAGTAGCTGGTCCGGGACTAGCTCCTACGAGCAGTACTTC CASSWSGTSSYEQYF
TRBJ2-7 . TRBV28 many TGTGCCAGCAGTTTATCGCTCCAGGCCCCAAGTTTGGACTTC CASSLSLQAPSLDF
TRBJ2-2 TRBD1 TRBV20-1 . TGCAATGTAGGACAGGGGAACACCGGGGAGCTGTTTTTT CNVGQGNTGELFF
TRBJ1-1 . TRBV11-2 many TGTGCCAGCAGGGCCTCGCAAGCCCTTGAAGCTTTCTTT CASRASQALEAFF
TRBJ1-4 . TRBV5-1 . TGCGCCAGCAGCTTGGAGGGGAATACAAATGAAAAACTGTTTTTT CASSLEGNTNEKLFF